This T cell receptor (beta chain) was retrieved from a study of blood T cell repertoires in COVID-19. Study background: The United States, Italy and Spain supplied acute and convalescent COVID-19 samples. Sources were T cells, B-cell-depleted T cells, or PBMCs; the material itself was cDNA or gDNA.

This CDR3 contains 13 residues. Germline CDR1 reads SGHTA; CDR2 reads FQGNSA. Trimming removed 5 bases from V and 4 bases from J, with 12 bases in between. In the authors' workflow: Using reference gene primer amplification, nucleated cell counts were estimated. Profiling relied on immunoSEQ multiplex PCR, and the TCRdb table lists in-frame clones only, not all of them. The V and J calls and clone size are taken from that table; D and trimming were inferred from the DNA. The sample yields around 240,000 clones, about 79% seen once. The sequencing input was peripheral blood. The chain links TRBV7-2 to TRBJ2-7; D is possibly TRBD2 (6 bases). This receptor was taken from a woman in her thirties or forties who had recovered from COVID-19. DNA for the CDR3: TGTGCCAGCAGCCCGGGGACTTCTTACGAGCAGTACTTC. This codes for CASSPGTSYEQYF.